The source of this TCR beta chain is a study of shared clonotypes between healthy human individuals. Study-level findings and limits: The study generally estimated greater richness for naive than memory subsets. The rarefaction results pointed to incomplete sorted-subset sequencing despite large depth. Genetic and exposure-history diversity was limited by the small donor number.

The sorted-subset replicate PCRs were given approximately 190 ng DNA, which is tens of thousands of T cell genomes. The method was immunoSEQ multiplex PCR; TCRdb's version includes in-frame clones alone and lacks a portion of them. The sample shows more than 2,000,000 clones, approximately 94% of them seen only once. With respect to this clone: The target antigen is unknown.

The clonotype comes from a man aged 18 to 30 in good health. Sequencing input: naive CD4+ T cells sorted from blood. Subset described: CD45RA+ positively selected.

Here the CDR3 reads CASSALQGKANYGYTF. DNA for the CDR3: TGTGCCAGCAGTGCCTTACAGGGGAAGGCTAACTATGGCTACACCTTC. The chain couples TRBV6-1 to TRBJ1-2, with 7 bases lining up with TRBD1. Losses at the gene ends were 4 bases for V and 0 bases for J; bases not matched to a gene: 8. This CDR3 has 16 amino acids. The germline V gene encodes CDR1 MNHNS and CDR2 SASEGT.